These 27 T cell receptor beta chains were all obtained from the same sample, sequenced in a study of T and B cells in COVID-19 patients. TRB was amplified from about 260-540 ng of blood genomic DNA. BIOMED2 TRB-A/B primer pools were used in multiplex TRB PCR. MiXCR, applied by TCRdb to the multiplex PCR reads, yields one record per CDR3 protein. The table records approximately 17,000 distinct CDR3 sequences, 28% of them present only once. The sequencing sample was made of blood. The receptors here all came from a human donor who had recovered from COVID-19.

This clonotype was recorded at least ten times. CDR3 amino acids: CASRASGGSYNEQFF. Written as DNA, the CDR3 is TGTGCCAGCAGGGCTTCGGGGGGGTCCTACAATGAGCAGTTCTTC. The chain employs TRBV6-1 and TRBJ2-1, with 8 bases identical to TRBD2. With 6 bases clipped from V and 1 base from J, the junction kept 5 bases outside the gene matches. Germline V gene data show CDR1 as MNHNS and CDR2 as SASEGT. CDR3 length: 15 amino acids.

The chain has TRBV19 and TRBJ2-3, with 10 bases matching TRBD2. Germline CDR1 is LNHDA and CDR2 is SQIVND (reference sequence). Germline trimming cut 6 bases from V and 6 bases from J; bases unmatched to any gene: 9. CDR3 length: 15 amino acids. In nucleotides, the CDR3 is TGTGCCAGTAGGCTGAGCGGGGGGGAAAGGGATACGCAGTATTTT. This sequence encodes CASRLSGGERDTQYF.

V gene TRBV4-1 combines with J gene TRBJ1-2; 7 bases match TRBD1. Germline V gene sequence: CDR1 MGHRA, CDR2 YSYEKL. V trimming: 0 bases; J trimming: 1 base; junction bases outside the gene matches: 5. This CDR3 contains 16 residues. The DNA of the CDR3 is TGCGCCAGCAGCCAAGAACGGGACAGCTTTAACTATGGCTACACCTTC. This sequence encodes CASSQERDSFNYGYTF.

This clonotype is labeled as medium-sized. The chain employs TRBV19 and TRBJ1-6; maybe TRBD1 (5 bases). V was trimmed by 8 bases and J by 8 bases, leaving 16 bases between them. The CDR3 consists of 14 residues. The germline V gene encodes CDR1 LNHDA and CDR2 SQIVND (reference sequence). The CDR3 is CASQGREDYSPLHF. Written as DNA, the CDR3 is TGTGCCAGTCAGGGCAGGGAAGATTATTCACCCCTCCACTTT.

This clonotype has a count of ten or more. This sequence joins TRBV6-2 or TRBV6-3 and TRBJ2-1; 16 nucleotides line up with TRBD2. With V trimmed by 8 bases and J by 14 bases, 12 bases remained unmatched. In germline, CDR1 is MNHEY, CDR2 SVGEGT. This CDR3 has 15 residues. The CDR3: CASQTFGTSGGEEFF. In nucleotides, the CDR3 is TGTGCCAGCCAGACCTTCGGGACTAGCGGGGGGGAGGAGTTCTTC.

In its sample, this clonotype is medium-sized. The gene calls are TRBV6-5 and TRBJ2-3; no clear D. Germline CDR1 and CDR2: MNHEY and SVGAGI. The CDR3 is 14 amino acids. The V end was cut by 2 bases, the J end by 0 bases, with 6 bases between. CDR3 protein: CASSYGASTDTQYF. CDR3 DNA: TGTGCCAGCAGTTACGGTGCTAGCACAGATACGCAGTATTTT.

The chain has TRBV7-2 and TRBJ2-7; 13 positions agree with TRBD2. Germline loops: CDR1 SGHTA, CDR2 FQGNSA. This CDR3 has 15 amino acids. Losses at the gene ends were 7 bases for V and 2 bases for J; bases not matched to a gene: 5. CDR3 in DNA: TGTGCCAGCACGCCAGGGACTAGCGGGACCTACGAGCAGTACTTC. The encoded protein is CASTPGTSGTYEQYF.

The chain links TRBV2 to TRBJ1-6, with 9 bases lining up with TRBD1. Germline lookup yields CDR1 SNHLY and CDR2 FYNNEI. The CDR3 is 13 amino acids. CDR3 sequence (DNA): TGTGCAGTATGGACAGGGGAGGATTCACCCCTCCACTTT. Its protein product is CAVWTGEDSPLHF.

For this clonotype: Given a much more abundant clone one base away, this may be a read error. This chain connects TRBV7-2 to TRBJ2-2; 7 bases fit TRBD2. Germline V gives CDR1 SGHTA, CDR2 FQGNSA. This CDR3 region has 14 residues. Trimming at V came to 5 bases and at J to 5 bases, leaving 5 bases not matched to a gene. The CDR3 nucleotides read TGTGCCAGCAGCCTTGGCGGGGGAACCGGGGAGCTGTTTTTT. It codes for CASSLGGGTGELFF.

The rearrangement uses TRBV27 and TRBJ2-2; D not certain. CDR3 length: 16 amino acids. Germline V gives CDR1 MNHEY, CDR2 SMNVEV (reference sequence). V lost 4 bases to trimming and J lost 3 bases, with 15 bases between them. CDR3 protein: CASSSRLGRDTGELFF. CDR3 DNA: TGTGCCAGCAGTTCCCGGCTTGGAAGGGACACCGGGGAGCTGTTTTTT.

The gene calls are TRBV7-2 and TRBJ2-3; D is undetermined. V lost 5 bases and J lost 2, with 5 bases in between. The CDR3 extends over 12 amino acids. Germline assignment: CDR1 SGHTA and CDR2 FQGNSA. The CDR3 DNA reads TGTGCCAGCAGCCCATACACAGATACGCAGTATTTT. Its translation is CASSPYTDTQYF.

J is TRBJ2-1 and V is TRBV20-1, with 7 bases fitting TRBD1. CDR3 size: 14 residues. V lost 0 bases, J lost 5 bases, and 4 bases stayed unmatched. Germline CDR1 and CDR2: DFQATT and SNEGSKA (reference sequence). CDR3 bases: TGCAGTGCTAGAGATTTGGGACAGAACAATGAGCAGTTCTTC. As protein: CSARDLGQNNEQFF.

This clonotype was recorded many times. The V and J genes are TRBV6-1 and TRBJ1-5; no reliable D call. The V end was cut by 1 base, the J end by 7 bases, with 8 bases between. The CDR3 consists of 13 residues. Germline-derived CDR1 and CDR2 are MNHNS and SASEGT. For the CDR3, the DNA is TGTGCCAGCAGTGAAGAGGGCGAACAGCCCCAGCATTTT. This gives the protein CASSEEGEQPQHF.

J is TRBJ1-2 and V is TRBV6-1; D remains unclear. The CDR3 runs 13 residues. Germline assignment: CDR1 MNHNS and CDR2 SASEGT. V gave up 7 bases and J gave up 2 bases, with 11 bases separating them. CDR3 residues: CASIGFSNYGYTF. The CDR3 DNA reads TGTGCCAGCATCGGGTTCTCGAACTATGGCTACACCTTC.

This chain joins TRBV6-6 and TRBJ1-5; D possibly corresponds to TRBD1 (5 bases). CDR1 is MNHNY, CDR2 SVGAGI, per germline (reference sequence). The CDR3 contains 13 residues. Trimming left V 11 bases short and J 0 bases short, with 11 bases between. CDR3 nucleotides: TGTGCCTCCGTTGGGGGTAGCAATCAGCCCCAGCATTTT. It is translated as CASVGGSNQPQHF.

The rearrangement links TRBV4-2 to TRBJ2-2; maybe TRBD2 (7 bases). In germline, CDR1 is LGHNA, CDR2 YNFKEQ. V lost 1 base, J lost 1 base, and 13 bases lay in between. The CDR3 has 17 residues. The CDR3 DNA follows: TGTGCCAGCAGCCAAGGTGGCGGGGGCCTGAACACCGGGGAGCTGTTTTTT. Its translation is CASSQGGGGLNTGELFF.

This clonotype is medium-sized by share. The genes are TRBV19 and TRBJ2-3; D call uncertain. The germline gives CDR1 LNHDA, CDR2 SQIVND (reference sequence). The CDR3 loop spans 11 amino acids. Trimming took off 9 bases at V and 5 bases at J, with 9 bases between the two ends. CDR3 sequence reads: CASRVGDTQYF. As DNA, the CDR3 is TGTGCCAGCCGGGTCGGAGATACGCAGTATTTT.

The chain employs TRBV14 and TRBJ2-7; tentatively, D is TRBD1 (5 bases). With 1 base removed from V and 4 bases from J, the gap between germline ends came to 11 bases. This CDR3 comprises 14 residues. Germline CDR1 SGHDN, CDR2 FVKESK. CDR3: CASSQGQLPYEQYF. The CDR3 region has the DNA TGTGCCAGCAGCCAAGGACAGCTTCCTTACGAGCAGTACTTC.

This sequence joins TRBV5-1 and TRBJ1-1; 9 nucleotides line up with TRBD1. CDR1 and CDR2 (germline): SGHRS, YFSETQ. The CDR3 runs 13 residues. V shed 2 bases, J shed 7 bases, and the junction held 3 bases outside the gene matches. In nucleotides, the CDR3 is TGCGCCAGCAGCTTCGGGACAGGGAGTGAAGCTTTCTTT. Its protein product is CASSFGTGSEAFF.

V usage is TRBV7-6 and J usage is TRBJ2-7; D not resolved. The CDR3 runs to 14 residues. From germline, CDR1 is SGHVS and CDR2 FNYEAQ. V was pared by 5 bases and J by 3 bases, with 14 bases between. CDR3 in amino acids: CASSPRVGFYEQYF. CDR3 DNA: TGTGCCAGCAGCCCCCGAGTAGGGTTCTACGAGCAGTACTTC. The variable domain in full, completed from reference TRBV7-6 and TRBJ2-7, reads GAGVSQSPRYKVTKRGQDVALRCDPISGHVSLYWYRQALGQGPEFLTYFNYEAQQDKSGLPNDRFSAERPEGSISTLTIQRTEQRDSAMYRCASSPRVGFYEQYFGPGTRLTVT.

This clonotype has only a few counts. This chain uses TRBV4-2 with TRBJ2-3, with TRBD1 identical over 9 bases. V shed 1 base and J 6 bases; nucleotides not matched to a gene: 2. The CDR3 runs to 14 residues. Per germline, CDR1 LGHNA and CDR2 YNFKEQ. The CDR3 DNA reads as TGTGCCAGCAGCCAAGGACAGGGGGTGGATACGCAGTATTTT. This sequence encodes CASSQGQGVDTQYF.

The rearrangement uses TRBV20-1 and TRBJ2-7; possibly TRBD1 for D (6 bases). CDR1 DFQATT and CDR2 SNEGSKA come from the germline V gene (reference sequence). The V and J ends lost 0 bases and 3 bases respectively, with 9 bases between them. The CDR3 length is 13 residues. The CDR3, as DNA: TGCAGTGCTAGAGATCCAGGGGTCTACGAGCAGTACTTC. The encoded protein is CSARDPGVYEQYF.

Relative to its sample, this clonotype is medium-sized. The J gene is TRBJ2-5, the V gene TRBV27; perhaps TRBD2 as D (5 bases). The V end lost 4 bases, the J end lost 4 bases, and 13 bases lay between the germline ends. CDR1 and CDR2 (germline): MNHEY, SMNVEV (reference sequence). The CDR3 runs to 14 residues. As DNA, the CDR3 is TGTGCCAGCAGTTCGCGCGGAGGCCTAGAGACCCAGTACTTC. This translates into CASSSRGGLETQYF.

The chain uses TRBV6-1 and TRBJ1-1; D unclear. The CDR3 is made up of 12 amino acids. Per the germline V gene, CDR1 is MNHNS and CDR2 is SASEGT. V was shortened by 8 bases and J by 4 bases, with 11 bases between the two germline ends. In DNA, the CDR3 is TGTGCCAGCGGGATCGGAGTCACTGAAGCTTTCTTT. Its protein is CASGIGVTEAFF.

This clonotype was observed at least ten times. The chain recombines TRBV11-1 with TRBJ1-5, with D possibly TRBD1 on 5 matching bases. With 1 base removed from V and 9 bases from J, the gap between germline ends came to 10 bases. CDR1 and CDR2 (germline): SGHAT, FQDESV (reference sequence). This CDR3 is 13 amino acids long. The CDR3 reads CASSLDSQGPQHF. The CDR3 bases are TGTGCCAGCAGCTTAGATTCTCAGGGGCCCCAGCATTTT.

The genes are TRBV24-1 and TRBJ2-5; D could derive from TRBD1 or TRBD2 (5 bases each). The V and J ends lost 9 bases and 0 bases respectively, with 13 bases between them. Per the germline V gene, CDR1 is KGHDR and CDR2 is SFDVKD. This CDR3 has 14 residues. The CDR3 loop is CATSPGANQETQYF. The CDR3 nucleotides are TGTGCCACCTCCCCCGGGGCCAACCAAGAGACCCAGTACTTC.

The chain joins TRBV14 to TRBJ2-5, with unresolved D. Germline V gives CDR1 SGHDN, CDR2 FVKESK. This CDR3 is built from 11 residues. V was shortened by 5 bases and J by 5 bases, with 6 bases between the two germline ends. The CDR3 sequence is CASSYAETQYF. CDR3 in DNA: TGTGCCAGCAGCTACGCGGAGACCCAGTACTTC.